The rows below give T cell receptor beta chains drawn from one sample of a study of CD8 T cells in Susac syndrome. Each CDR3 protein gets one entry after TCRdb re-called the immunoSEQ multiplex PCR reads with MiXCR. The table shows approximately 230,000 distinct CDR3 sequences, with just over 90% occurring only once. Sequenced sample: CD4+ T cells from PBMCs. The receptors stem from a human donor with multiple sclerosis. CDR3s include the opening cysteine and the closing phenylalanine or tryptophan. The D gene is left open where the match is weak. Clone size is stated in some rows and not others, as once, few, many or a class when expanded.

clone size: NA
V gene: TRBV7-6
CDR3 length: 15
D gene: TRBD2
J gene: TRBJ2-7
CDR3 DNA: TGTGCCAGCAGCTTAGCGGACGGGACTACCTACGAGCAGTACTTC
CDR3 protein: CASSLADGTTYEQYF

clone size: once
V gene: TRBV28
CDR3 length: 16
D gene: NA
J gene: TRBJ2-6
CDR3 DNA: TGTGCCAGCATGGAGGGCCATAGCTCTGGGGCCAACGTCCTGACTTTC
CDR3 protein: CASMEGHSSGANVLTF

clone size: NA
V gene: TRBV7-3
CDR3 length: 13
D gene: NA
J gene: TRBJ1-2
CDR3 DNA: TGTGCCAGCGCAGACGGGGGTCCGGGTGGCTACACCTTC
CDR3 protein: CASADGGPGGYTF

clone size: once
V gene: TRBV20-1
CDR3 length: 17
D gene: TRBD2
J gene: TRBJ2-5
CDR3 DNA: TGCAGTGCGGTTCCCCTCGGACTAGCGGGGGACCAAGAGACCCAGTACTTC
CDR3 protein: CSAVPLGLAGDQETQYF

clone size: NA
V gene: TRBV5-1
CDR3 length: 14
D gene: NA
J gene: TRBJ2-1
CDR3 DNA: TGCGCCAGCAGCCCTTCGACAGGATCGAATGAGCAGTTCTTC
CDR3 protein: CASSPSTGSNEQFF

clone size: NA
V gene: TRBV5-1
CDR3 length: 14
D gene: NA
J gene: TRBJ2-3
CDR3 DNA: TGCGCCAGCAGCTTGGAATCGACTTCGGCTACGCAGTATTTT
CDR3 protein: CASSLESTSATQYF

clone size: NA
V gene: TRBV7-9
CDR3 length: 14
D gene: NA
J gene: TRBJ1-1
CDR3 DNA: TGTGCCAGCAGCTTAGCGGTACAGAACACTGAAGCTTTCTTT
CDR3 protein: CASSLAVQNTEAFF

clone size: NA
V gene: TRBV4-1
CDR3 length: 16
D gene: NA
J gene: TRBJ2-7
CDR3 DNA: TGCGCCAGCAGCCACCGTGCCGGGGACCACTCCTACGAGCAGTACTTC
CDR3 protein: CASSHRAGDHSYEQYF

clone size: NA
V gene: TRBV7-2
CDR3 length: 14
D gene: NA
J gene: TRBJ1-3
CDR3 DNA: TGTGCCAGCAGCCCCCTCGGTACCGGAAACACCATATATTTT
CDR3 protein: CASSPLGTGNTIYF

clone size: few
V gene: TRBV27
CDR3 length: 13
D gene: NA
J gene: TRBJ2-6
CDR3 DNA: TGTGCCAGCAGTGGGGGTCGTGCCGACGTCCTGACTTTC
CDR3 protein: CASSGGRADVLTF

clone size: NA
V gene: TRBV4-2
CDR3 length: 19
D gene: TRBD1
J gene: TRBJ2-2
CDR3 DNA: TGTGCCAGCAGCCAACGACCCCCCCGGCCAGGGGGCATCGACGGGGAGCTGTTTTTT
CDR3 protein: CASSQRPPRPGGIDGELFF

clone size: NA
V gene: TRBV9
CDR3 length: 15
D gene: TRBD2
J gene: TRBJ2-1
CDR3 DNA: TGTGCCAGCAGCGTAGGGGCTAGCGGGGGGGATGAGCAGTTCTTC
CDR3 protein: CASSVGASGGDEQFF

clone size: NA
V gene: TRBV11-2
CDR3 length: 15
D gene: TRBD2
J gene: TRBJ2-7
CDR3 DNA: TGTGCCAGCAGGCCCGCGGGGGGGCTAGCCTACGAGCAGTACTTC
CDR3 protein: CASRPAGGLAYEQYF

clone size: NA
V gene: TRBV4-1
CDR3 length: 15
D gene: NA
J gene: TRBJ1-3
CDR3 DNA: TGCGCCAGCAGCCAAGGAGTCGTAGCAGGAAACACCATATATTTT
CDR3 protein: CASSQGVVAGNTIYF

clone size: NA
V gene: TRBV12-3/TRBV12-4
CDR3 length: 14
D gene: NA
J gene: TRBJ2-2
CDR3 DNA: TGTGCCAGCAGTTCCGGGGAGAACACCGGGGAGCTGTTTTTT
CDR3 protein: CASSSGENTGELFF

clone size: NA
V gene: TRBV19
CDR3 length: 15
D gene: NA
J gene: TRBJ1-2
CDR3 DNA: TGTGCCAGTAGTATAGCCGGACAGCCCCTCTATGGCTACACCTTC
CDR3 protein: CASSIAGQPLYGYTF

clone size: NA
V gene: TRBV20-1
CDR3 length: 15
D gene: NA
J gene: TRBJ2-7
CDR3 DNA: TGCAGTGCTGGGGGAGGGACACTCGGGGGCAGCGAGCAGTACTTC
CDR3 protein: CSAGGGTLGGSEQYF

clone size: NA
V gene: TRBV10-3
CDR3 length: 15
D gene: NA
J gene: TRBJ2-3
CDR3 DNA: TGTGCCATCAGCGACAGGTCCCAAACTTCAGATACGCAGTATTTT
CDR3 protein: CAISDRSQTSDTQYF

clone size: NA
V gene: TRBV7-6
CDR3 length: 13
D gene: TRBD1
J gene: TRBJ1-2
CDR3 DNA: TGTGCCAGCAGCTCTCAGGGGGTTTCTGGCTACACCTTC
CDR3 protein: CASSSQGVSGYTF

clone size: once
V gene: TRBV27
CDR3 length: 17
D gene: NA
J gene: TRBJ2-5
CDR3 DNA: TGTGCCAGCAGTTCCCCTCGGGACACCAACCACCGGGGGACCCAGTACTTC
CDR3 protein: CASSSPRDTNHRGTQYF

clone size: NA
V gene: TRBV29-1
CDR3 length: 11
D gene: TRBD1
J gene: TRBJ2-7
CDR3 DNA: TGCAGCGCTCACAGGGGCTACGAGCAGTACTTC
CDR3 protein: CSAHRGYEQYF

clone size: once
V gene: TRBV19
CDR3 length: 14
D gene: NA
J gene: TRBJ2-2
CDR3 DNA: TGTGCCAGTAGTGTGGGGGATTCAGCCGGGGAGCTGTTTTTT
CDR3 protein: CASSVGDSAGELFF

clone size: NA
V gene: TRBV5-1
CDR3 length: 14
D gene: NA
J gene: TRBJ1-2
CDR3 DNA: TGCGCCAGCAGCTTGGGTTGGGATAACTATGGCTACACCTTC
CDR3 protein: CASSLGWDNYGYTF

clone size: NA
V gene: TRBV10-3
CDR3 length: 14
D gene: NA
J gene: TRBJ2-3
CDR3 DNA: TGTGCCATCAGGAGGGACACACCGGGGGATACGCAGTATTTT
CDR3 protein: CAIRRDTPGDTQYF

clone size: NA
V gene: TRBV28
CDR3 length: 15
D gene: NA
J gene: TRBJ1-1
CDR3 DNA: TGTGCCAGCAGGGTACCCACAGGGTCAGGGACTGAAGCTTTCTTT
CDR3 protein: CASRVPTGSGTEAFF

clone size: NA
V gene: TRBV2
CDR3 length: 12
D gene: NA
J gene: TRBJ1-2
CDR3 DNA: TGTGCCAGCAGTGAAGCCTTTTATGGCTACACCTTC
CDR3 protein: CASSEAFYGYTF

clone size: NA
V gene: TRBV29-1
CDR3 length: 14
D gene: TRBD2
J gene: TRBJ2-1
CDR3 DNA: TGCAGTTGGGGACCGGGACTACCGCGGAATGAGCAGTTCTTC
CDR3 protein: CSWGPGLPRNEQFF

clone size: NA
V gene: TRBV19
CDR3 length: 14
D gene: NA
J gene: TRBJ2-5
CDR3 DNA: TGTGCCAGTAGTCTGAGGGGTGGACAAGAGACCCAGTACTTC
CDR3 protein: CASSLRGGQETQYF

clone size: NA
V gene: TRBV29-1
CDR3 length: 12
D gene: NA
J gene: TRBJ1-2
CDR3 DNA: TGCAGCGTTGAAGACGGGCTCTATGGCTACACCTTC
CDR3 protein: CSVEDGLYGYTF

clone size: NA
V gene: TRBV9
CDR3 length: 16
D gene: TRBD1
J gene: TRBJ2-7
CDR3 DNA: TGTGCCAGCAGCGTAGGGGGACAGGGAATCTCCTACGAGCAGTACTTC
CDR3 protein: CASSVGGQGISYEQYF

clone size: once
V gene: TRBV2
CDR3 length: 13
D gene: NA
J gene: TRBJ2-1
CDR3 DNA: TGTGCCAGCAGTGAAGAGCGAGGCAATGAGCAGTTCTTC
CDR3 protein: CASSEERGNEQFF

clone size: NA
V gene: TRBV7-7
CDR3 length: 13
D gene: NA
J gene: TRBJ2-3
CDR3 DNA: TGTGCTAGCAGCTTAGGGATGACAGATACGCAGTATTTT
CDR3 protein: CASSLGMTDTQYF

clone size: NA
V gene: TRBV5-6
CDR3 length: 17
D gene: TRBD2
J gene: TRBJ2-5
CDR3 DNA: TGTGCCAGCAGCCGCCGTGGGGGCGGGGGGGCCCGGGAGACCCAGTACTTC
CDR3 protein: CASSRRGGGGARETQYF

clone size: NA
V gene: TRBV5-1
CDR3 length: 18
D gene: TRBD2
J gene: TRBJ2-5
CDR3 DNA: TGCGCCAGCAGCTTAAGCAGAGGAGCGGGGGGATTTCAAGAGACCCAGTACTTC
CDR3 protein: CASSLSRGAGGFQETQYF

clone size: NA
V gene: TRBV4-2
CDR3 length: 17
D gene: TRBD2
J gene: TRBJ2-1
CDR3 DNA: TGTGCCAGCAGCCAATTCGGGGGACTAGCGGGATACAATGAGCAGTTCTTC
CDR3 protein: CASSQFGGLAGYNEQFF

clone size: NA
V gene: TRBV7-2
CDR3 length: 15
D gene: TRBD1
J gene: TRBJ2-2
CDR3 DNA: TGTGCCAGCAGGCCGGGACAGGGGGCGATCGGGGAGCTGTTTTTT
CDR3 protein: CASRPGQGAIGELFF

clone size: NA
V gene: TRBV5-1
CDR3 length: 15
D gene: NA
J gene: TRBJ2-5
CDR3 DNA: TGCGCCAGCAGGCGCAGGGTAGCGGAAAAAGAGACCCAGTACTTC
CDR3 protein: CASRRRVAEKETQYF

clone size: NA
V gene: TRBV5-6
CDR3 length: 16
D gene: NA
J gene: TRBJ1-1
CDR3 DNA: TGTGCCAGCAGCTTCCTGGGTTCTCTCAGGCGGGTTGAAGTTTTCTTT
CDR3 protein: CASSFLGSLRRVEVFF

clone size: NA
V gene: TRBV28
CDR3 length: 13
D gene: NA
J gene: TRBJ2-1
CDR3 DNA: TGTGCCAGCAGTTGGGGGGACATCAATGAGCAGTTCTTC
CDR3 protein: CASSWGDINEQFF

clone size: NA
V gene: TRBV7-3
CDR3 length: 14
D gene: TRBD2
J gene: TRBJ2-7
CDR3 DNA: TGTGCCAGCAGCCGCGGGGGGTCGGACTACGAGCAGTACTTC
CDR3 protein: CASSRGGSDYEQYF